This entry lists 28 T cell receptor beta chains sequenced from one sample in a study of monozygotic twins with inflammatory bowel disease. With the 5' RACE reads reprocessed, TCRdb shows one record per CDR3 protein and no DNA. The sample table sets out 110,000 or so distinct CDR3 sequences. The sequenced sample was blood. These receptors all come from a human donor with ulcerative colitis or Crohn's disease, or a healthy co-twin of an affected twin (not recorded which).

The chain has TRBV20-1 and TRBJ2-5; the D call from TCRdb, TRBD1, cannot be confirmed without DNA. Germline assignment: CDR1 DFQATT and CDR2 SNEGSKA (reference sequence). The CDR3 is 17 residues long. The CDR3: CSARDPGAGGSQETQYF.

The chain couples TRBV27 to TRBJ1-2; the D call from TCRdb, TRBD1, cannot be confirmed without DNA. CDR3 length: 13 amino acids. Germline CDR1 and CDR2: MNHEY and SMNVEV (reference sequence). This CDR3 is CASSLTGEYGYTF.

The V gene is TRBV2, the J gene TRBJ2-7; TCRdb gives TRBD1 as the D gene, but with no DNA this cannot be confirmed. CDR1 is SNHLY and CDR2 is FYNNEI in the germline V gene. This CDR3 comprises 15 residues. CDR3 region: CASSEGAGHAYEQYF.

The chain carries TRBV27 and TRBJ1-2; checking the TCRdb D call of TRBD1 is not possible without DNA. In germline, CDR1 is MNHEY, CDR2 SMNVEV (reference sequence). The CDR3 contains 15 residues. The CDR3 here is CASSLVGTGIAGYTF.

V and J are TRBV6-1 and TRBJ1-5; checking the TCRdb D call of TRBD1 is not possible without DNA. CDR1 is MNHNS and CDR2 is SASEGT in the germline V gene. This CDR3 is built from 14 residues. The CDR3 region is CASSGDSLYQPQHF.

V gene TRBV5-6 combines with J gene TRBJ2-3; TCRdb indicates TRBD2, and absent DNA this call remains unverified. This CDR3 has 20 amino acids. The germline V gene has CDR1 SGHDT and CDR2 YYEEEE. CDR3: CASSLAQTSGRAGRTDTQYF.

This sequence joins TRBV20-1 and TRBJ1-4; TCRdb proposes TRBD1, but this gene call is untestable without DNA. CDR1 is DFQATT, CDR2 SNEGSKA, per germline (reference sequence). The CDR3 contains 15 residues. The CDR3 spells CSAQGQGGRREKLFF.

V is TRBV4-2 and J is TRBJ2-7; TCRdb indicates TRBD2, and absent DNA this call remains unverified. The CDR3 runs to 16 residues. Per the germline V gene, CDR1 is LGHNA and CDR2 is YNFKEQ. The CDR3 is CASSQGWGTREGEQYF.

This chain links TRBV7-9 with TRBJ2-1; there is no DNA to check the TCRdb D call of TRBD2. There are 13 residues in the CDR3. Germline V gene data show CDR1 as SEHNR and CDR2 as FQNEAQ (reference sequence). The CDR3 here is CASSPARHNEQFF.

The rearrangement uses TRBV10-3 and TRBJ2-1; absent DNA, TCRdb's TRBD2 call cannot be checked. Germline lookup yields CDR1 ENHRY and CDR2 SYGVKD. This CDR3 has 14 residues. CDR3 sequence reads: CAISEFDYDNEQFF.

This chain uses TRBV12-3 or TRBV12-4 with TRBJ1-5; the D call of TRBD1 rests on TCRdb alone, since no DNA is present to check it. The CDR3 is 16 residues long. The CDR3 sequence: CASSSRDPNSNQPQHF.

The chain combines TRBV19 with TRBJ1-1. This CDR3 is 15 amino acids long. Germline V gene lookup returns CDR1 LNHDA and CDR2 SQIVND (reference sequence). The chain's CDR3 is CATRDYRDTNTEAFF.

CDR3 amino acids: CASSLGRSYVQFF. The chain has TRBV7-2 and TRBJ2-1. CDR1 is SGHTA, CDR2 FQGNSA, per germline. The CDR3 length is 13 residues.

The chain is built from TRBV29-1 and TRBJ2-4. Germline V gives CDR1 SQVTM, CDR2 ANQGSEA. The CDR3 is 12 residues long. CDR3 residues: CSVAQEKNIQYF.

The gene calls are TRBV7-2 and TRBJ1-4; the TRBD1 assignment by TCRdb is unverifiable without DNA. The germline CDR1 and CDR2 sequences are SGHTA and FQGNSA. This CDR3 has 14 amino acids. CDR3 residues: CASSLDRRNEKLFF.

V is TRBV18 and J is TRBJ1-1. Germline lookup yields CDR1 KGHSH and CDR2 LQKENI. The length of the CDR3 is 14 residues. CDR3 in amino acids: CASSQDSLGTEAFF.

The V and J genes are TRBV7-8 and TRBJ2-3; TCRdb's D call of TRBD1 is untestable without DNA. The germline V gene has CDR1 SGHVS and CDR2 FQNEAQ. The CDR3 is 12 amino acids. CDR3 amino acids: CASSLGPRTQYF.

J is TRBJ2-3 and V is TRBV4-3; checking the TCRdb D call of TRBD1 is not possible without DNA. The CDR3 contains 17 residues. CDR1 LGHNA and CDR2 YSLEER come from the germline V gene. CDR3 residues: CASSFQRGRGPTDTQYF.

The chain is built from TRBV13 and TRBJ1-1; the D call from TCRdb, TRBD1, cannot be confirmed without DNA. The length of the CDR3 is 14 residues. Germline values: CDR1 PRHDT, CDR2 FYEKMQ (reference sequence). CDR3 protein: CASSLMQGNTEAFF.

The CDR3 loop is CSVRVSSGEQYF. This chain joins TRBV20-1 and TRBJ2-7. The CDR3 has 12 residues. The germline gives CDR1 DFQATT, CDR2 SNEGSKA (reference sequence).

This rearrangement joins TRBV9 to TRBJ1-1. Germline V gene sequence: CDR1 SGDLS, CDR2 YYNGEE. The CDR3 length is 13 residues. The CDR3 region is CASSVAEDTEAFF.

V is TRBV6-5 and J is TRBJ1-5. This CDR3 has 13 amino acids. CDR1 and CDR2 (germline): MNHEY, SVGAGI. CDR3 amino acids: CASSEDLNGPQHF.

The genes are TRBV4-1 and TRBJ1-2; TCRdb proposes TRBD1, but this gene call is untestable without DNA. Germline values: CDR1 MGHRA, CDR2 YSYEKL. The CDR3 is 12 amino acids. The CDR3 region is CASSQGDYGYTF.

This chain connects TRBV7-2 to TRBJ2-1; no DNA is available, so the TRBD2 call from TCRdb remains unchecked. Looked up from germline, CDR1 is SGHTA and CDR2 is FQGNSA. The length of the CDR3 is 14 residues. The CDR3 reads CASSFRGAGNEQFF.

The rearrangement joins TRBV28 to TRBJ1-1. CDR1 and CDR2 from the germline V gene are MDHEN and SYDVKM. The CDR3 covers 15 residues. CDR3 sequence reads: CASSLVGSMNTEAFF.

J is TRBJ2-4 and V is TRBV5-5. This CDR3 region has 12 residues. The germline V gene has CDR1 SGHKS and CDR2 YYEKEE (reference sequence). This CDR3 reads CASSLAEDMQYF.

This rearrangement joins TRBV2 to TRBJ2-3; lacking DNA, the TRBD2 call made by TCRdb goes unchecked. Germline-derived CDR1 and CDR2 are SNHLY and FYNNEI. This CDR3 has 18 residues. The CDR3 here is CASRHREREGDSTDTQYF.

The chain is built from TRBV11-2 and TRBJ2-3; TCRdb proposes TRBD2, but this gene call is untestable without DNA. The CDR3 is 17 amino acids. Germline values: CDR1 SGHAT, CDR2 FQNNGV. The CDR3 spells CASRSGLRGGDTDTQYF.